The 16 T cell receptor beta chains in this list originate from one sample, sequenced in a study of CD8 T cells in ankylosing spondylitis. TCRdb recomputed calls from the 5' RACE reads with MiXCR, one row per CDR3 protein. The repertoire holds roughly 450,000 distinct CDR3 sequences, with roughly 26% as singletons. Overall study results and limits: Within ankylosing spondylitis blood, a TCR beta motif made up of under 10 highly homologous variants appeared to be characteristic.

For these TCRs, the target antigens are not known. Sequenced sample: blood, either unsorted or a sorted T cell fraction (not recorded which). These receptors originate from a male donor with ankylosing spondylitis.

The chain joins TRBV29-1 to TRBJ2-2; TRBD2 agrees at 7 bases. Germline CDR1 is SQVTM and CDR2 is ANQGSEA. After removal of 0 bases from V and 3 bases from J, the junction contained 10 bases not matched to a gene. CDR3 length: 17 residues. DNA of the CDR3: TGCAGCGTTGAAGATGTCGGGCTAGCGGAAGACACCGGGGAGCTGTTTTTT. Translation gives CSVEDVGLAEDTGELFF.

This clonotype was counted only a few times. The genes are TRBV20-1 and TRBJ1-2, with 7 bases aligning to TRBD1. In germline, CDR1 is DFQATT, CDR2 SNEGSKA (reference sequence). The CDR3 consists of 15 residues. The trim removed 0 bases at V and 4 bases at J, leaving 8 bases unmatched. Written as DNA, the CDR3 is TGCAGTGCTAGAGATGCAAACAGGGGAGCCTATGGCTACACCTTC. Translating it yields CSARDANRGAYGYTF.

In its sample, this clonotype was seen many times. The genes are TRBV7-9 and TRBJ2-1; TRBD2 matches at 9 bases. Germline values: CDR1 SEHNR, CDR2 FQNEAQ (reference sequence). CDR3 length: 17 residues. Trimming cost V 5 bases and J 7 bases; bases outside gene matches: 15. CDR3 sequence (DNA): TGTGCCAGCAGCCCCCGCTTCCGACTAGCGGCGGGGAATGAGCAGTTCTTC. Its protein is CASSPRFRLAAGNEQFF. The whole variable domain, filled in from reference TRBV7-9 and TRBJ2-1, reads DTGVSQNPRHKITKRGQNVTFRCDPISEHNRLYWYRQTLGQGPEFLTYFQNEAQLEKSRLLSDRFSAERPKGSFSTLEIQRTEQGDSAMYLCASSPRFRLAAGNEQFFGPGTRLTVL.

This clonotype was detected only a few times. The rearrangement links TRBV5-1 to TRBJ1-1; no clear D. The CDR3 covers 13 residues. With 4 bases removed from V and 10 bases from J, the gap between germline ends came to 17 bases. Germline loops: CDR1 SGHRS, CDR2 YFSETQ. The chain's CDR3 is CASSLGAESSAFF. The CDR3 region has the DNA TGCGCCAGCAGCCTTGGAGCCGAATCATCAGCTTTCTTT.

The DNA of the CDR3 is TGTGCCAGCAGCCAAGATTTAGCTAGCGGGCAAAACATTCAGTACTTC. The encoded protein is CASSQDLASGQNIQYF. The chain has TRBV3-1 and TRBJ2-4; 8 bases are a match to TRBD2. The germline CDR1 and CDR2 sequences are LGHDT and YNNKEL (reference sequence). This CDR3 is built from 16 residues. The V gene end was trimmed by 0 bases and the J gene end by 5 bases; junction bases not matched to a gene: 6.

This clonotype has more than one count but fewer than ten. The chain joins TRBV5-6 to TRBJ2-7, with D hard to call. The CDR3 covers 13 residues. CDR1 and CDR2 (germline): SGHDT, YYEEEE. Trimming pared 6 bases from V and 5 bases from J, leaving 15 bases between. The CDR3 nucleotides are TGTGCCAGCACCTACTCTGGTACGAACGAGCAGTACGTC. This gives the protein CASTYSGTNEQYV.

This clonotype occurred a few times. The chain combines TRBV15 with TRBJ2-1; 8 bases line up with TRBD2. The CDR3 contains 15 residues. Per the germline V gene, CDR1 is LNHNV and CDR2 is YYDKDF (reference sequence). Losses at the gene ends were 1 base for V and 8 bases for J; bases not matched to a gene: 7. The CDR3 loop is CATSRVTGGIYEQFF. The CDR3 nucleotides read TGTGCCACCAGCAGAGTGACGGGGGGGATTTATGAGCAGTTCTTC.

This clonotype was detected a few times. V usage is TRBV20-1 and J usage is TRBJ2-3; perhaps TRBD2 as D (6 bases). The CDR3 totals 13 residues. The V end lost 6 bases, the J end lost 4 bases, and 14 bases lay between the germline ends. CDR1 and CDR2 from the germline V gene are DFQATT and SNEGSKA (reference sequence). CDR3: CSATRESADTQYF. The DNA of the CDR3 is TGCAGTGCAACACGGGAGAGCGCAGATACGCAGTATTTT.

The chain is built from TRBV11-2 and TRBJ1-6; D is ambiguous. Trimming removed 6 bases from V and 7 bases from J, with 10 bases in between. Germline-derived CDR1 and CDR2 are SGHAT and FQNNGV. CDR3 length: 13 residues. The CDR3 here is CASSNSPNSPLHF. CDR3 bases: TGTGCCAGCAGTAACAGTCCCAATTCACCCCTCCACTTT.

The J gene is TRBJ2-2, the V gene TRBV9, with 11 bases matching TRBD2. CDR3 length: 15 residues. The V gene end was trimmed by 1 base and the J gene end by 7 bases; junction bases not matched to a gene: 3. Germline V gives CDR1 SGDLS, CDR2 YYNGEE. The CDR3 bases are TGTGCCAGCAGCGTAACGGGACTAGCGGTCGGGGAGCTGTTTTTT. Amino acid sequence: CASSVTGLAVGELFF.

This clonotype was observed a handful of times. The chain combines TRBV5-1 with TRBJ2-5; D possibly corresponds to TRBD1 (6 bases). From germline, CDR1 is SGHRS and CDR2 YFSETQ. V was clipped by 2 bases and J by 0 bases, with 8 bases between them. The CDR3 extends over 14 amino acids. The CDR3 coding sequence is TGCGCCAGCAGCTTACAGGGCAACCAAGAGACCCAGTACTTC. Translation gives CASSLQGNQETQYF.

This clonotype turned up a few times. The CDR3 region has the DNA TGTGCCAGCAGCCAAGTTCCGGGACAGTCCTCCTACGAGCAGTACTTC. This encodes CASSQVPGQSSYEQYF. The J gene is TRBJ2-7, the V gene TRBV4-2; 7 nucleotides agree with TRBD1. Trimming removed 1 base from V and 0 bases from J; junction bases left unmatched: 6. Germline CDR1 and CDR2: LGHNA and YNFKEQ. The CDR3 is 16 residues long.

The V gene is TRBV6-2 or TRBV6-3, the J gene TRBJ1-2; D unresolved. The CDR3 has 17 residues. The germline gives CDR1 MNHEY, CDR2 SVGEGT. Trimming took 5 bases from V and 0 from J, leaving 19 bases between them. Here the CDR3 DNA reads TGTGCCAGCAGTCCCGACCCGGACGGAAGAGCTAACTATGGCTACACCTTC. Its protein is CASSPDPDGRANYGYTF.

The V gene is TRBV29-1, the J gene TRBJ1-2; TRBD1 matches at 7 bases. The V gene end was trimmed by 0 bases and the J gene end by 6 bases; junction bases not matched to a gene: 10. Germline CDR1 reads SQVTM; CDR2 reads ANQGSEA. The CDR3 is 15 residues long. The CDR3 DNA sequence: TGCAGCGTTGAAGACTGGGACAGCTTTAAGGATGGCTACACCTTC. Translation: CSVEDWDSFKDGYTF. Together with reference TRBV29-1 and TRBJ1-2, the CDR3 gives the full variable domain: SAVISQKPSRDICQRGTSLTIQCQVDSQVTMMFWYRQQPGQSLTLIATANQGSEATYESGFVIDKFPISRPNLTFSTLTVSNMSPEDSSIYLCSVEDWDSFKDGYTFGSGTRLTVV.

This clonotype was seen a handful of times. The CDR3 coding sequence is TGCAGCGTTGTCGGGGAGATCGTATCGGAAGCTTTCTTT. Translating it yields CSVVGEIVSEAFF. The J gene is TRBJ1-1, the V gene TRBV29-1, with D unresolved. Germline loops: CDR1 SQVTM, CDR2 ANQGSEA. The CDR3 contains 13 residues. The germline V and J ends were trimmed by 4 bases and 8 bases, with 17 bases remaining between them.

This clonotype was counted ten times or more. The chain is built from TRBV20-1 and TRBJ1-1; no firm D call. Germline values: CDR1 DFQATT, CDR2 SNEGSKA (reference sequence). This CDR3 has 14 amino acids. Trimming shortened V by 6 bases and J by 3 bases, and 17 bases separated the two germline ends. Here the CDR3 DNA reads TGCAGTGCCCTTAGCATGGACTTGGACACTGAAGCTTTCTTT. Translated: CSALSMDLDTEAFF.